This TCR beta chain was observed in a study of blood T cell repertoires in COVID-19. Libraries were prepared by immunoSEQ multiplex PCR; TCRdb keeps only in-frame clonotypes and omits some of them. Among approximately 100,000 clones listed, over 75% were seen once. The CDR3 is 16 residues long. Trimming cost V 4 bases and J 6 bases; bases outside gene matches: 10. Germline CDR1 and CDR2: LGHDT and YNNKEL (reference sequence). Sequencing was performed on peripheral blood. This TCR came from a woman in her forties or fifties with acute or convalescent COVID-19. The chain uses TRBV3-1 (or the pseudogene TRBV3-2) and TRBJ2-1; 9 bases are a match to TRBD2. This CDR3 is CASSPPGLAHLNEQFF. The DNA for the CDR3 is TGTGCCAGCAGCCCTCCGGGACTAGCCCACCTCAATGAGCAGTTCTTC.